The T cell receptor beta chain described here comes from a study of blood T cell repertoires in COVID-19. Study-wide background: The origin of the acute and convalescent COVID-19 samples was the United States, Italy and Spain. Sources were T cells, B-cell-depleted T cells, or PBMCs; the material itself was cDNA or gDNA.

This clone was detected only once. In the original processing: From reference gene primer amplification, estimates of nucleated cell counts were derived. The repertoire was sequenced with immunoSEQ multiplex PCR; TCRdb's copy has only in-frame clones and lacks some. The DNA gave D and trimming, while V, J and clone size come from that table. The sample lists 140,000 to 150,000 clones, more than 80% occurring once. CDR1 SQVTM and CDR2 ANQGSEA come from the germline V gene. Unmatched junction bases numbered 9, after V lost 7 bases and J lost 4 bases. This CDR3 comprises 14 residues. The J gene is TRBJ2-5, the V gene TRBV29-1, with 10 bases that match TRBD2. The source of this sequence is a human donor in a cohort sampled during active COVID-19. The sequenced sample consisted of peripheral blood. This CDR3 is CSARGASGGETQYF. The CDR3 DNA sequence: TGCAGCGCGAGGGGGGCTAGCGGGGGAGAGACCCAGTACTTC.